Listed below are T cell receptor beta chains from one sample, sequenced in a study of naive and memory T cell subsets. TCRdb passed the UMI-ligation and nested PCR reads through MiXCR, listing each CDR3 protein once. The repertoire holds 150,000 or so distinct CDR3 sequences, over 20% seen once, with less than 0.13% in the top ten. What was sequenced was naive CD4+ T cells from blood. Receptor source: a human donor in good health. Both conserved end residues are part of each CDR3. The D gene is left open where the match is weak. Some rows have no size entry. The others give once, few or many, or a class for an expanded clone.

j_gene | v_gene | abundance | d_gene | CDR3nt | CDR3aa
TRBJ1-2 | TRBV18 | many | . | TGTGCCAGCTCACCGTGCGGCTACACCTTC | CASSPCGYTF
TRBJ2-3 | TRBV29-1 | . | . | TGCAGCGTTGCAGGGAGCACAGATACGCAGTATTTT | CSVAGSTDTQYF
TRBJ1-6 | TRBV11-2 | . | . | TGTGCCAGCAGCTTAGGCACAAACAGGAATTCACCCCTCCACTTT | CASSLGTNRNSPLHF
TRBJ1-4 | TRBV6-2/TRBV6-3 | few | . | TGTGCCAGCAGCAACATGGTCGCACTGTTTTTT | CASSNMVALFF
TRBJ1-5 | TRBV5-6 | few | . | TGTGCCAGCAGGCCGAGGGAGGAGGATCAGCCCCAGCATTTT | CASRPREEDQPQHF
TRBJ1-5 | TRBV18 | few | . | TGTGCCAGCTCACCACCCAATGGCAATCAGCCCCAGCATTTT | CASSPPNGNQPQHF
TRBJ1-4 | TRBV9 | few | TRBD1 | TGTGCCAGCAGCGTGCGACAGGGGTCGGGTGAAAAACTGTTTTTT | CASSVRQGSGEKLFF
TRBJ2-7 | TRBV24-1 | . | . | TGTGCCACCAGTGACGGGCCACGCAGGCACGAGCAGTACTTC | CATSDGPRRHEQYF
TRBJ1-2 | TRBV28 | . | . | TGTGCCAGCAGTAATCTTTTAAGGAGAGGCTACACCTTC | CASSNLLRRGYTF
TRBJ2-4 | TRBV24-1 | many | TRBD1 | TGTGCCACCAGAGTTCAGGGGGACAAAAACATTCAGTACTTC | CATRVQGDKNIQYF
TRBJ1-1 | TRBV5-1 | many | . | TGCGCCAGCAGCCGGAATGGACAAGAGAACACTGAAGCTTTCTTT | CASSRNGQENTEAFF
TRBJ1-5 | TRBV6-2/TRBV6-3 | . | . | TGTGCCAGCAGTTACGCGGCAGCCAGCAATCAGCCCCAGCATTTT | CASSYAAASNQPQHF
TRBJ2-3 | TRBV10-3 | . | . | TGTGCCACATCAGAGTGGGCTAGCTCCCATACGCAGTATTTT | CATSEWASSHTQYF